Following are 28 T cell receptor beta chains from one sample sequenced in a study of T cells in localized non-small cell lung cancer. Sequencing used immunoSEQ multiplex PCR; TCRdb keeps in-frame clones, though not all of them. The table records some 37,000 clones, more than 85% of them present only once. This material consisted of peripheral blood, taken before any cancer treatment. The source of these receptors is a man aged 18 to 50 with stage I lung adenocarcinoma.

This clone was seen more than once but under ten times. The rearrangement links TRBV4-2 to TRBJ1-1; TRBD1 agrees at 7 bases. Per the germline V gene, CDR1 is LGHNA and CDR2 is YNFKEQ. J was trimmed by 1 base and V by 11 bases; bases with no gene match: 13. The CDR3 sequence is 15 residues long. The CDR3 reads CAVEAGQTTNTEAFF. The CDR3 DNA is TGTGCCGTCGAGGCGGGACAGACAACGAACACTGAAGCTTTCTTT.

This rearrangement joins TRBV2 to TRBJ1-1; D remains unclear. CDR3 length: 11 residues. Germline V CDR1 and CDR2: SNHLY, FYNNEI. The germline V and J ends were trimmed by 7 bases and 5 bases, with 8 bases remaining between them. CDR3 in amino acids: CASTRETEAFF. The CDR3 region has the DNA TGTGCCAGCACGAGAGAAACTGAAGCTTTCTTT.

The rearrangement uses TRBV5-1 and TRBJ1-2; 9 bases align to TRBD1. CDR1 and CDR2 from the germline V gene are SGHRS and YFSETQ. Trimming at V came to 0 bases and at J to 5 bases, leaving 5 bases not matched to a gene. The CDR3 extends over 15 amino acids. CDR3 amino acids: CASSLATGGAYGYTF. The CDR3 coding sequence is TGCGCCAGCAGCTTGGCGACAGGGGGTGCGTATGGCTACACCTTC.

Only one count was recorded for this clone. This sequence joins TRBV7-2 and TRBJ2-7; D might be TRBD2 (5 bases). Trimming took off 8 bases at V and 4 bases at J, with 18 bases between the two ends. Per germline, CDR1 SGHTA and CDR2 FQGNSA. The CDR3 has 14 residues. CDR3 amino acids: CASYGSGGKYEQYF. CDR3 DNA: TGTGCCAGCTATGGGAGCGGAGGAAAATACGAGCAGTACTTC.

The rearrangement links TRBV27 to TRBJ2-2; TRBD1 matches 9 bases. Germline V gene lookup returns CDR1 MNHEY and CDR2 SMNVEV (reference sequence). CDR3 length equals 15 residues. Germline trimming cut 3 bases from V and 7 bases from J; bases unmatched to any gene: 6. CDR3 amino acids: CASSFGTGRSGELFF. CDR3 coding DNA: TGTGCCAGCAGTTTCGGGACAGGGAGAAGCGGGGAGCTGTTTTTT.

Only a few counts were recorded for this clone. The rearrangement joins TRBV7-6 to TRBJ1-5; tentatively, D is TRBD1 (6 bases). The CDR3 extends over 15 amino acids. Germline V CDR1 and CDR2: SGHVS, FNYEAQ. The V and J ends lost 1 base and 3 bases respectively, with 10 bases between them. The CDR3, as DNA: TGTGCCAGCAGCTTAGTCGGGGGCTCCAATCAGCCCCAGCATTTT. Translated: CASSLVGGSNQPQHF.

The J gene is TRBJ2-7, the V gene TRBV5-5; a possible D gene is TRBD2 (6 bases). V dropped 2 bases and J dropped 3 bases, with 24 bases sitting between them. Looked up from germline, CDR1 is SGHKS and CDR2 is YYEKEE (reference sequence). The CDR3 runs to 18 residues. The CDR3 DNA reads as TGTGCCAGCAGCTTTTCTGGGTCCGGGGGAGCTAACCTCTACGAGCAGTACTTC. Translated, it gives CASSFSGSGGANLYEQYF.

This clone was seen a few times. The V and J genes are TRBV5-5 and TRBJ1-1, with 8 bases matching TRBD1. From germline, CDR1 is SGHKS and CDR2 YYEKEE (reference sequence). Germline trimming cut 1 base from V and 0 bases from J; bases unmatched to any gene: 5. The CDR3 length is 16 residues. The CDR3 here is CASSLSGGGMNTEAFF. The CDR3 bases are TGTGCCAGCAGCTTGTCAGGGGGCGGAATGAACACTGAAGCTTTCTTT.

In nucleotides, the CDR3 is TGTGCCAGCAGAGAACAGGGGGCCCCACCGGAGGGCTACACCTTC. Its protein product is CASREQGAPPEGYTF. The rearrangement links TRBV2 to TRBJ1-2; 9 bases agree with TRBD1. V shed 6 bases and J 8 bases; nucleotides not matched to a gene: 13. The CDR3 has 15 residues. The germline CDR1 and CDR2 sequences are SNHLY and FYNNEI. The complete variable domain, with remaining parts taken from reference TRBV2 and TRBJ1-2, reads EPEVTQTPSHQVTQMGQEVILRCVPISNHLYFYWYRQILGQKVEFLVSFYNNEISEKSEIFDDQFSVERPDGSNFTLKIRSTKLEDSAMYFCASREQGAPPEGYTFGSGTRLTVV.

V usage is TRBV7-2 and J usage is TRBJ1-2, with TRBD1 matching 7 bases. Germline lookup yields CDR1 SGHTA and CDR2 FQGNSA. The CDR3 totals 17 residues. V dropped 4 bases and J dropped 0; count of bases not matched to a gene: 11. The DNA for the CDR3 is TGTGCCAGCAGCTCCAGAAGCCGGGACAGCGCTAACTATGGCTACACCTTC. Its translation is CASSSRSRDSANYGYTF. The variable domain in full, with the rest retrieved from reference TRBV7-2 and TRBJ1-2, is GAGVSQSPSNKVTEKGKDVELRCDPISGHTALYWYRQSLGQGLEFLIYFQGNSAPDKSGLPSDRFSAERTGGSVSTLTIQRTQQEDSAVYLCASSSRSRDSANYGYTFGSGTRLTVV.

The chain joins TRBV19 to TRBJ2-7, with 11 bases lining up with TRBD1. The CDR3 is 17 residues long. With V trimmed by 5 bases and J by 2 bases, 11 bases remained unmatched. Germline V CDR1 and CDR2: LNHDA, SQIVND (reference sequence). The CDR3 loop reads CASSASLAGQGAYEQYF. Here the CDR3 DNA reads TGTGCCAGTAGTGCCTCTTTGGCGGGACAGGGGGCCTACGAGCAGTACTTC.

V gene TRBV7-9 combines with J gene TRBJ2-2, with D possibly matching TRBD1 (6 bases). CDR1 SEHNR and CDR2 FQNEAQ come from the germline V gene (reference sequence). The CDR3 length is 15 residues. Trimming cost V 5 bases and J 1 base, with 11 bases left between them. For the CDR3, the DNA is TGTGCCAGCAGCGAAGACAGGCGGAACACCGGGGAGCTGTTTTTT. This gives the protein CASSEDRRNTGELFF.

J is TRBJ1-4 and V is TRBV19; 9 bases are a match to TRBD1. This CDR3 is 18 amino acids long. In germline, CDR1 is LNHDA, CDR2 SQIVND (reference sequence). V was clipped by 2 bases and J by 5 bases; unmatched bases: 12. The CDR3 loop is CASSIPSDRGTPNEKLFF. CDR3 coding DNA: TGTGCCAGTAGTATACCCTCGGACAGGGGCACCCCAAATGAAAAACTGTTTTTT.

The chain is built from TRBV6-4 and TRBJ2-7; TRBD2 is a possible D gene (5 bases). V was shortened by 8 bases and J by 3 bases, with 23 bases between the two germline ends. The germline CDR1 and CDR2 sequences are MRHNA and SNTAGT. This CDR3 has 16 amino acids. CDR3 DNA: TGTGCCAGCCTATCCCCCGGGGAACGCCGCGGCTACGAGCAGTACTTC. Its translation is CASLSPGERRGYEQYF.

CDR3 amino acids: CASSLAGRNIQYF. CDR3 sequence (DNA): TGTGCCAGCAGCTTAGCGGGGAGAAACATTCAGTACTTC. The chain has TRBV7-9 and TRBJ2-4; tentative D call: TRBD2 (5 bases). Trimming shortened V by 0 bases and J by 6 bases, and 6 bases separated the two germline ends. This CDR3 is 13 amino acids long. The germline gives CDR1 SEHNR, CDR2 FQNEAQ (reference sequence).

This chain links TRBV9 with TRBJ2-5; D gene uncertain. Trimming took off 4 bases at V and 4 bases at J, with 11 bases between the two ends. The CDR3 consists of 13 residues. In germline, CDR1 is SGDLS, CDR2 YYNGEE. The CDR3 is CASSQARSETQYF. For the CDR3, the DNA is TGTGCCAGCAGCCAGGCCCGGTCAGAGACCCAGTACTTC. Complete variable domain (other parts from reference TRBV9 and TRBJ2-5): DSGVTQTPKHLITATGQRVTLRCSPRSGDLSVYWYQQSLDQGLQFLIQYYNGEERAKGNILERFSAQQFPDLHSELNLSSLELGDSALYFCASSQARSETQYFGPGTRLLVL.

As DNA, the CDR3 is TGTGCCAGTAGTAGGGACGCCTTCCAGGGGAATGGTCAGCCCCAGCATTTT. It codes for CASSRDAFQGNGQPQHF. The chain has TRBV19 and TRBJ1-5, with a weak D call TRBD1 (6 bases). The CDR3 spans 17 residues. V lost 4 bases and J 6 bases, leaving 22 bases between the germline ends. CDR1 is LNHDA and CDR2 is SQIVND in the germline V gene (reference sequence). The variable domain in full, with the rest retrieved from reference TRBV19 and TRBJ1-5, is DGGITQSPKYLFRKEGQNVTLSCEQNLNHDAMYWYRQDPGQGLRLIYYSQIVNDFQKGDIAEGYSVSREKKESFPLTVTSAQKNPTAFYLCASSRDAFQGNGQPQHFGDGTRLSIL.

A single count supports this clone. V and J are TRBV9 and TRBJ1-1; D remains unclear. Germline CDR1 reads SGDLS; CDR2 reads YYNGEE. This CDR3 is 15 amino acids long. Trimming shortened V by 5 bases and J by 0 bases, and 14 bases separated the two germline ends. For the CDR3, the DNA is TGTGCCAGCAGTGGATCGGGCCGTATGAACACTGAAGCTTTCTTT. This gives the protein CASSGSGRMNTEAFF. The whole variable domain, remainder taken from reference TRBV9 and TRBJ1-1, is DSGVTQTPKHLITATGQRVTLRCSPRSGDLSVYWYQQSLDQGLQFLIQYYNGEERAKGNILERFSAQQFPDLHSELNLSSLELGDSALYFCASSGSGRMNTEAFFGQGTRLTVV.

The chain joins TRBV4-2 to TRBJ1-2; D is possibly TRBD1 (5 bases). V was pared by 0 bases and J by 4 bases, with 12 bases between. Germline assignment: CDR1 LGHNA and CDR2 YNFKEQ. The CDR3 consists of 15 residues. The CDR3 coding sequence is TGTGCCAGCAGCCAAGAGGACCGGGGGGGCTATGGCTACACCTTC. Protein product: CASSQEDRGGYGYTF.

In nucleotides, the CDR3 is TGTGCCAGCAGCGCGACTAGCGGGGGGGCTTGGGCCGGGGAGCTGTTTTTT. It codes for CASSATSGGAWAGELFF. The V gene is TRBV2, the J gene TRBJ2-2, with 14 bases that match TRBD2. The CDR3 covers 17 residues. V trimming: 6 bases; J trimming: 6 bases; junction bases outside the gene matches: 9. From germline, CDR1 is SNHLY and CDR2 FYNNEI.

The CDR3 DNA follows: TGTGCCAGCAGTTACGACGTCGCGGGCGCTGGCTACACCTTC. Translation gives CASSYDVAGAGYTF. V gene TRBV6-5 combines with J gene TRBJ1-2; no reliable D call. Per the germline V gene, CDR1 is MNHEY and CDR2 is SVGAGI. V was cut by 2 bases and J by 7 bases, with 14 bases left in between. The CDR3 totals 14 residues.

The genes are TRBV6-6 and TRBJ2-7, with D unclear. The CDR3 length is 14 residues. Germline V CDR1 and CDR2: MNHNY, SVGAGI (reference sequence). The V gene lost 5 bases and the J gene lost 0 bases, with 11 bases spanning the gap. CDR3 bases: TGTGCCAGCAGTCCCGAGGTAGGCTCCTACGAGCAGTACTTC. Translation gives CASSPEVGSYEQYF.

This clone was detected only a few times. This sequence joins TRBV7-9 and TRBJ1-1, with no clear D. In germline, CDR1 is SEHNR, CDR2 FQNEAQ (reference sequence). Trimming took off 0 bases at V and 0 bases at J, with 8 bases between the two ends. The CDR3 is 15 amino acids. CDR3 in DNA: TGTGCCAGCAGCTTAGCGTCCAGGTTGAACACTGAAGCTTTCTTT. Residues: CASSLASRLNTEAFF.

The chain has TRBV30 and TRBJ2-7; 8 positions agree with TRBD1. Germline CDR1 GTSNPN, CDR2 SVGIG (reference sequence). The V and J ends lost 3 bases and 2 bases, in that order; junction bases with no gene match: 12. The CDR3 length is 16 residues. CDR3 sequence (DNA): TGTGCCTGGAGCGGCAGGCCCGGGACAGGACCCTACGAGCAGTACTTC. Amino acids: CAWSGRPGTGPYEQYF.

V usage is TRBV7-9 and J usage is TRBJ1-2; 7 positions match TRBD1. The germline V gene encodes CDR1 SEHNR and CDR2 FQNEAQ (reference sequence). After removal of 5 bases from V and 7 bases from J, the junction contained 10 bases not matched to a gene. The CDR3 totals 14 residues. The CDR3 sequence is CASSPETGNRGYTF. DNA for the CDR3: TGTGCCAGCAGCCCCGAGACAGGGAATCGTGGCTACACCTTC. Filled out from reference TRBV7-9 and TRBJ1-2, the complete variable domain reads DTGVSQNPRHKITKRGQNVTFRCDPISEHNRLYWYRQTLGQGPEFLTYFQNEAQLEKSRLLSDRFSAERPKGSFSTLEIQRTEQGDSAMYLCASSPETGNRGYTFGSGTRLTVV.

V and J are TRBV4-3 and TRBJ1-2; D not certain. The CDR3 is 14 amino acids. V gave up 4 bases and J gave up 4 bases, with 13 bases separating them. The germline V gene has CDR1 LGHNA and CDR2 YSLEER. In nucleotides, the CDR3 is TGCGCCAGCAGCCCAGGCGGTGGGTTCTATGGCTACACCTTC. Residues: CASSPGGGFYGYTF.

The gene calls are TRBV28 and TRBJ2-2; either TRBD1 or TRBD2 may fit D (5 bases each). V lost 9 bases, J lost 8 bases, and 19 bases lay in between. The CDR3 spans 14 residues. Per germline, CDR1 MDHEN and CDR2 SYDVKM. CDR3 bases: TGTGCCAGTGTACCCGGGACGGCAGCGGGGGAGCTGTTTTTT. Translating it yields CASVPGTAAGELFF.

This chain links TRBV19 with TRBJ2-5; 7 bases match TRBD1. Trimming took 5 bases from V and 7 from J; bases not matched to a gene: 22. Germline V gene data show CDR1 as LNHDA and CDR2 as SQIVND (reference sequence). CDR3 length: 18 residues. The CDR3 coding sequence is TGTGCCAGTAGTCGCGAATATTCGTTTGACAGGGCCAAAGGGACCCAGTACTTC. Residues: CASSREYSFDRAKGTQYF.